The 13 T cell receptor beta chains below come from one sample, sequenced in a study of glioma-infiltrating T cells. The iRepertoire nested amplicon-rescue multiplex PCR amplified TCR alpha and beta CDR3s from RNA. TCRdb reprocessed the multiplex PCR reads via MiXCR and lists one record per CDR3 protein. The table shows around 99,000 distinct CDR3 sequences, with around 25% occurring only once. Sequenced material: glioma tissue, nonneoplastic brain tissue, or PBMCs (not recorded which). Receptors were obtained from a human donor with low-grade glioma or glioblastoma, undergoing nonglioma brain surgery, or in good health (not recorded which).

This clonotype has a count of ten or more. V is TRBV12-3 or TRBV12-4 and J is TRBJ1-2; no firm D call. V dropped 5 bases and J dropped 6 bases, with 13 bases sitting between them. The CDR3 extends over 13 amino acids. The DNA for the CDR3 is TGTGCCAGCAGTGAGAACCTTCTCGATGGCTACACCTTC. As protein: CASSENLLDGYTF.

Of note for this clonotype: A junction boundary mismatches the germline segment, possibly from a read error. This chain links TRBV2 with TRBJ2-6, with 8 bases aligning to TRBD1. CDR1 and CDR2 from the germline V gene are SNHLY and FYNNEI. The CDR3 is 17 residues long. The CDR3 nucleotides are TGTGCCAGCAGTGCTCAGGGGGCGCTTACTGGGGACAACGTCCTGACTTTC. Its translation is CASSAQGALTGDNVLTF. Supplemented by reference TRBV2 and TRBJ2-6, the full variable domain reads EPEVTQTPSHQVTQMGQEVILRCVPISNHLYFYWYRQILGQKVEFLVSFYNNEISEKSEIFDDQFSVERPDGSNFTLKIRSTKLEDSAMYFCASSAQGALTGDNVLTFGAGSRLTVL.

At least ten counts were recorded for this clonotype. V gene TRBV27 combines with J gene TRBJ2-1, with 9 bases lining up with TRBD2. The J segment lost 3 bases and the V segment lost 8 bases, leaving 5 bases of the junction unmatched. This CDR3 contains 14 residues. Germline-derived CDR1 and CDR2 are MNHEY and SMNVEV (reference sequence). CDR3 amino acids: CASWAGGFYNEQFF. The CDR3 coding sequence is TGTGCCAGCTGGGCGGGAGGGTTCTACAATGAGCAGTTCTTC.

There are many counts of this clonotype. The chain employs TRBV6-2 or TRBV6-3 and TRBJ2-1, with 10 bases fitting TRBD2. V dropped 7 bases and J dropped 8; count of bases not matched to a gene: 8. CDR1 is MNHEY and CDR2 is SVGEGT in the germline V gene. CDR3 length: 14 residues. CDR3 nucleotide sequence: TGTGCCAGCACCGAGCGGGAGGGCCCGGATGAGCAGTTCTTC. Its protein product is CASTEREGPDEQFF.

The table lists this clonotype with many counts. The chain uses TRBV6-2 or TRBV6-3 and TRBJ1-1; D uncertain. The CDR3 runs 13 residues. V was clipped by 7 bases and J by 7 bases, with 16 bases between them. In germline, CDR1 is MNHEY, CDR2 SVGEGT. The CDR3 DNA is TGTGCCAGCACCCGGTACGAAAAGGGTGAAGCTTTCTTT. Its protein is CASTRYEKGEAFF.

The chain carries TRBV6-1 and TRBJ1-1; possible D gene TRBD1, 5 bases. CDR3 length: 14 residues. Per germline, CDR1 MNHNS and CDR2 SASEGT. The CDR3 region is CVSTTGRTITEAFF. The CDR3 DNA follows: TGTGTTAGCACCACGGGGCGGACAATCACTGAAGCTTTCTTT.

In its sample, this clonotype was seen many times. J is TRBJ1-2 and V is TRBV4-1; no clear D. Germline CDR1 and CDR2: MGHRA and YSYEKL. With 0 bases removed from V and 4 bases from J, the gap between germline ends came to 9 bases. This CDR3 comprises 14 residues. The CDR3 coding sequence is TGCGCCAGCAGCCAAGATCCGGGCCCCTATGGCTACACCTTC. The encoded protein is CASSQDPGPYGYTF.

A remark on this clonotype: A much bigger clone sits one base away, suggesting this may be a read error. This chain connects TRBV29-1 to TRBJ2-1, with TRBD2 matching over 8 bases. V lost 6 bases to trimming and J lost 5 bases; unmatched junction nucleotides: 9. The germline CDR1 and CDR2 sequences are SQVTM and ANQGSEA. This CDR3 spans 14 amino acids. CDR3 sequence: CSVPPPGGNNEQFF. Here the CDR3 DNA reads TGCAGCGTCCCTCCCCCGGGGGGGAACAATGAGCAGTTCTTC.

This clonotype has a count of ten or more. This sequence joins TRBV11-2 and TRBJ2-3; the D gene is possibly TRBD2 (5 bases). Trimming left V 4 bases short and J 2 bases short, with 10 bases between. CDR3 length: 14 residues. Germline V CDR1 and CDR2: SGHAT, FQNNGV. CDR3 region: CASSSQRNTDTQYF. In nucleotides, the CDR3 is TGTGCCAGCAGCTCGCAGCGGAACACAGATACGCAGTATTTT.

On this clonotype itself: This may arise from a read error, as a much more abundant clone is one base away. V is TRBV7-2 and J is TRBJ1-2, with TRBD1 as a possible D gene (5 bases). CDR1 is SGHTA, CDR2 FQGNSA, per germline. V dropped 4 bases and J dropped 7 bases, with 13 bases sitting between them. The CDR3 is 13 residues long. This chain's CDR3 is CASSYRDGGGYTF. For the CDR3, the DNA is TGTGCCAGCAGCTATAGGGACGGGGGTGGCTACACCTTC.

This clonotype was observed at least ten times. The V and J genes are TRBV18 and TRBJ1-5; no reliable D call. CDR3 length: 13 residues. The V and J ends lost 0 bases and 7 bases respectively, with 7 bases between them. CDR1 is KGHSH, CDR2 LQKENI, per germline. The CDR3 DNA follows: TGTGCCAGCTCACCACCGGCGGGCCAGCCCCAGCATTTT. Translated, it gives CASSPPAGQPQHF.

Comments on this clonotype: A single base separates this from a much larger clone, so it may be a read error. V is TRBV7-3 and J is TRBJ1-2, with TRBD1 identical over 9 bases. From germline, CDR1 is SGHTA and CDR2 FQGTGA. The CDR3 spans 15 residues. J lost 8 bases, V lost 6 bases, and 13 bases had no gene match. The chain's CDR3 is CASRATGGSSVGYTF. The CDR3 DNA reads as TGTGCCAGCAGGGCTACAGGGGGCTCGTCAGTGGGCTACACCTTC.

This clonotype was counted a few times. A much larger clonotype is one base distant, so this may be a read error. CDR3 nucleotide sequence: TGTGCCAGCAGTAAGGACAGAGACTACGAGCAGTGCTTC. It yields the protein CASSKDRDYEQCF. The chain recombines TRBV6-2 or TRBV6-3 with TRBJ2-7, with a tentative D call TRBD1 (6 bases). The germline V gene has CDR1 MNHEY and CDR2 SVGEGT. The CDR3 is 13 residues long.